A single TCR beta chain is shown here with its context. The antigen this receptor binds is unknown. No clone much larger than this one lies a single base away; base qualities are absent. The data were taken from a study of blood T cell repertoires in COVID-19 (dated by TCRdb to the early 2020s). In the study overall: Samples from collaborators originated in the United States, Italy and Spain and spanned both the acute and convalescent phases of COVID-19. HLA class I and class II types, where available, came from metadata supplied by the sample provider rather than from assay-based typing. Nearly every sample came with metadata listing a de-identified subject ID, COVID-19 status, age in years and sex. Subjects who had been exposed to COVID-19, were actively infected with it, or had recovered from it provided the deeply sampled blood TCRbeta repertoires that made up the dataset. The samples were drawn from two sources: the first 160 participants of the ongoing ImmuneRACE study, and 1,200 or so subjects contributed by 6 global collaborators. The repertoires were released in a freely available public database meant as a resource for research on the immune response to SARS-CoV-2. The prospective study material was composed of cDNA or gDNA derived from T cells, B-cell-depleted T cells, or PBMCs. Study-wide conclusions, independent of this receptor: The amount of clinical and demographic metadata varied by source and participant and was provided uncurated.

Taken from cysteine to phenylalanine, the CDR3 has 13 residues. The CDR3 DNA has 39 bases and is translated from base 1. V trim: 3 bases; J trim: 8 bases; unmatched bases: 6. TCRbeta CDR3 regions were amplified from genomic DNA using the immunoSEQ Assay, a bias-controlled multiplex PCR. Under the source paper's analysis protocol: Within the assay, amplification of reference gene primers was used to estimate how many nucleated cells each sample contained. To quantify the absolute abundance of each unique TCRbeta CDR3 rearrangement, sequence reads were collapsed and filtered. For each sample, productive Simpson clonality was calculated as the square root of Simpson's diversity index across productive rearrangements. The immuneACCESS repertoire file appears here via TCRdb, limited to in-frame rearrangements. These files lack a portion of the clones; in checked studies, under half of the deficit traces to unresolved V genes, and the cause of the others is not known. V and J calls plus clone size are reproduced from that table; the DNA served to infer D and trimming. Across this sample there are over 150,000 clones, with approximately 83% seen only once. Around 2.1% of the sample belongs to the ten largest clones.

Collaborating institutions collected whole blood in K2EDTA tubes following their own protocols. Collaborator samples were shipped for TCRbeta analysis as frozen whole blood, isolated PBMCs, or DNA extracted from either sample type. Input material: peripheral blood. The chain links TRBV12-3 or TRBV12-4 with TRBJ1-2; the junction holds 7 bases that match TRBD1. The receptor's source is a woman of 80 years or more with acute or convalescent COVID-19. The CDR3 protein sequence reads: CASSLHRGSGYTF. The nucleotide sequence is given as TGTGCCAGCAGTTTGCACAGGGGTTCAGGCTACACCTTC.